This TCR beta chain was sequenced during a study of early stage breast cancer tumors. Study summary: Invasive lobular carcinomas made up about 30% of the 12 ER+/PR+/HER2- tumors. Regarding the study as a whole: Chain pairing and CD4, CD8 or FOXP3 expression were not captured. Tumor and normal breast were distinguished via blood comparison in most of the 16 patients.

In regard to this clone: Its specificity is unknown.

Germline CDR1 KGHSH, CDR2 LQKENI. This CDR3 is built from 14 residues. V lost 2 bases and J 5 bases, leaving 12 bases between the germline ends. TCRdb's copy holds only in-frame clones and misses some; the assay was immunoSEQ multiplex PCR. The sample has 6,000 or so clones, nearly 80% seen once. The sequence was obtained from a person between 70 and 80 years old with breast cancer. Sequenced: normal breast tissue next to the tumor. This rearrangement joins TRBV18 to TRBJ1-1; tentative D call: TRBD1 (5 bases). In nucleotides, the CDR3 is TGTGCCAGCTCACCAGGGGGGGGTGATACTGAAGCTTTCTTT. This codes for CASSPGGGDTEAFF.